This T cell receptor beta chain was observed in a study of T cell repertoires in cytomegalovirus infection. Across the study: It was the public TCR beta signatures that indicated both CMV infection and matching HLA type.

TCRdb reanalysed the reads using MiXCR and keeps one entry per CDR3 protein. The profile shows around 710,000 distinct CDR3 sequences, 25% to 30% of them singletons. Comment on this clonotype: The antigen is unknown.

V shed 3 bases and J shed 0 bases, with 11 bases lying between them. The germline V gene encodes CDR1 MDHEN and CDR2 SYDVKM. CDR3 length equals 15 residues. Study observations and caveats: In two of eight donors, the top clonotype was HLA-C-restricted CMV-specific. Cumulative public TCR beta family frequency identified carriers of CMV plus the relevant HLA.

The chain is built from TRBV28 and TRBJ1-1; D is ambiguous. This receptor was taken from a human donor in good health (CMV status not recorded). Some clones in this sample may be carry-over from other donors' samples. The source material was cultured CD8+ T cells from PBMCs, sampled from culture after CMV antigen stimulation. The CDR3 DNA reads TGTGCCAGCAGTTTTACGAACCACATGAACACTGAAGCTTTCTTT. This sequence encodes CASSFTNHMNTEAFF.